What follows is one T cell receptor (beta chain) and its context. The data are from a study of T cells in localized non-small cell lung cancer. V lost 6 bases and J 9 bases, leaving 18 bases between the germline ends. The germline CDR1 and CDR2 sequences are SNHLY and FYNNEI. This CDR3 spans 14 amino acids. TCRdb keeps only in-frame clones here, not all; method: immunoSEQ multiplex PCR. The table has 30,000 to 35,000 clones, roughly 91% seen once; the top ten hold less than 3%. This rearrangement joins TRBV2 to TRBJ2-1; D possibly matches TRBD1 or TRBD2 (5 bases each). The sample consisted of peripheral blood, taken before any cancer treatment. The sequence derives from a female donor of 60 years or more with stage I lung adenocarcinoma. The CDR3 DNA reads TGTGCCAGCAGCGATTATCGGGGCCGGGGTGAGCAGTTCTTC. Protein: CASSDYRGRGEQFF. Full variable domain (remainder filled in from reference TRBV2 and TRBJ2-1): EPEVTQTPSHQVTQMGQEVILRCVPISNHLYFYWYRQILGQKVEFLVSFYNNEISEKSEIFDDQFSVERPDGSNFTLKIRSTKLEDSAMYFCASSDYRGRGEQFFGPGTRLTVL.